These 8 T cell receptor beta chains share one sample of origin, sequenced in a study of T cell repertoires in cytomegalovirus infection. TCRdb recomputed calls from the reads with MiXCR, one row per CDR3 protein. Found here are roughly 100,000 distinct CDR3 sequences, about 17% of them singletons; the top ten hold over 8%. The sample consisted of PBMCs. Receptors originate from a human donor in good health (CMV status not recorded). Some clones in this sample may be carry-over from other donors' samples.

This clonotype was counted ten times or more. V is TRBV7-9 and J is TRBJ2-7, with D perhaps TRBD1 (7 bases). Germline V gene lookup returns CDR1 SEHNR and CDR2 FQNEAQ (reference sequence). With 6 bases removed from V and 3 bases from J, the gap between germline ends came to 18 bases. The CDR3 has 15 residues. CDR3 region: CASRARDSGRYEQYF. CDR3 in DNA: TGTGCCAGCAGAGCCCGGGACAGCGGGCGCTACGAGCAGTACTTC.

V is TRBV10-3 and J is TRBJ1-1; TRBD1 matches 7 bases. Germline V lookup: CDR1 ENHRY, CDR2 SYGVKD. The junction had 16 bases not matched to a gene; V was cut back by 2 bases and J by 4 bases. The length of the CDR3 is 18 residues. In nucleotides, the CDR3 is TGTGCCATCAGTGAGGCAGACAGGGCCACGTTCATGAGCACTGAAGCTTTCTTT. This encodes CAISEADRATFMSTEAFF.

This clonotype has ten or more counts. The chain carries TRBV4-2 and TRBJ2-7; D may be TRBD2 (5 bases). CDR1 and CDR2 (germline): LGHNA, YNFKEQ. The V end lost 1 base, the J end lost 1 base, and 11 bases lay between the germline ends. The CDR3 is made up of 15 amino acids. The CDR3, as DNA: TGTGCCAGCAGCCAAGGAATCGAGGGATCCTACGAGCAGTACTTC. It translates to CASSQGIEGSYEQYF.

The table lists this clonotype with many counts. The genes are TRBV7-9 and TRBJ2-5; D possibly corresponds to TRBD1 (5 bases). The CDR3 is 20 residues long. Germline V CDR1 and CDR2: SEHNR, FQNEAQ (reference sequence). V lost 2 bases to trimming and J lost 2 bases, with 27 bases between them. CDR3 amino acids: CASSLSSVVSAWTPQETQYF. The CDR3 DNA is TGTGCCAGCAGCTTAAGTTCGGTGGTGAGCGCTTGGACACCGCAAGAGACCCAGTACTTC.

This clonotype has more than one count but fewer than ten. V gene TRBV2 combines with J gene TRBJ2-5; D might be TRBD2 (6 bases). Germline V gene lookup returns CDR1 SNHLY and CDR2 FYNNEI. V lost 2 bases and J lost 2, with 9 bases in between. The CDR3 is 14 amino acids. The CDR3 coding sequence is TGTGCCAGCAGTGAAAGGAGGGAGCAAGAGACCCAGTACTTC. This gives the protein CASSERREQETQYF. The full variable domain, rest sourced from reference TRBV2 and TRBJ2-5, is EPEVTQTPSHQVTQMGQEVILRCVPISNHLYFYWYRQILGQKVEFLVSFYNNEISEKSEIFDDQFSVERPDGSNFTLKIRSTKLEDSAMYFCASSERREQETQYFGPGTRLLVL.

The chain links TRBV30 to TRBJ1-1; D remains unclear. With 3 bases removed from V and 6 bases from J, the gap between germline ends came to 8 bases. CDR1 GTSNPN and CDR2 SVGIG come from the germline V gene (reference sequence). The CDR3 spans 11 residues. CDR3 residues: CAWRRAAEAFF. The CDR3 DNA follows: TGTGCCTGGAGAAGGGCCGCTGAAGCTTTCTTT.

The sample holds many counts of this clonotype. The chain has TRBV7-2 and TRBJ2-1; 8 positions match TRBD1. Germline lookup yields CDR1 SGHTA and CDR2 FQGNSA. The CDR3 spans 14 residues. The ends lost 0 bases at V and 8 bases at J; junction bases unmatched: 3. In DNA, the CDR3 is TGTGCCAGCAGCTTAGCGCTACAGGGGGATGAGCAGTTCTTC. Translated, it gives CASSLALQGDEQFF. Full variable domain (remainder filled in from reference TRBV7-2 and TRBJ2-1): GAGVSQSPSNKVTEKGKDVELRCDPISGHTALYWYRQSLGQGLEFLIYFQGNSAPDKSGLPSDRFSAERTGGSVSTLTIQRTQQEDSAVYLCASSLALQGDEQFFGPGTRLTVL.

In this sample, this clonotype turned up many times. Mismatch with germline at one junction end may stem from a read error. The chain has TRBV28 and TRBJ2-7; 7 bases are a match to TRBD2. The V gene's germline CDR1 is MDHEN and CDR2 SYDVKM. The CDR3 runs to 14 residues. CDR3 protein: CASSPPGGSSEQYF. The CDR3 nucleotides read TGTGCCAGCAGTCCTCCGGGAGGATCCTCCGAGCAGTACTTC.